These T cell receptor beta chains were read from a single sample in a study of T-cell reconstitution after alpha-beta-depleted transplantation in children. From the PCR reads, TCRdb called clonotypes with MiXCR, one entry per CDR3 protein. In the table there are 780,000 or so distinct CDR3 sequences, 15% to 20% of which are singletons. Sequenced material: PBMCs, mostly from graft donor cells, taken 360 days after TCRalphabeta/CD19-depleted stem cell transplant. The source of these receptors is a male patient younger than 18 who had a stem cell transplant for acute lymphoblastic leukemia, so the T cells may come from the graft donor. Both conserved end residues are part of each CDR3. The D gene is left open where the match is weak. Size is omitted from some rows. Given values are once, few, many or a class for expanded clones.

clone_size	cdr3_length	d_call	v_call	j_call	cdr3_aa	cdr3_nt
few	16	TRBD1	TRBV28	TRBJ2-5	CASITTGQGAAETQYF	TGTGCCAGCATCACAACGGGGCAGGGGGCAGCGGAGACCCAGTACTTC
few	14	TRBD2	TRBV29-1	TRBJ2-5	CSSRTSGLQETQYF	TGCAGCTCCAGGACTAGCGGGTTGCAAGAGACCCAGTACTTC
few	15	TRBD2	TRBV5-1	TRBJ2-4	CASSLAPGGLNIQYF	TGCGCCAGCAGCTTGGCCCCGGGAGGCCTAAACATTCAGTACTTC
many	14	-	TRBV5-1	TRBJ2-5	CASSLGGGVRGQYF	TGCGCCAGCAGCTTGGGCGGAGGTGTCCGGGGCCAGTACTTC
-	15	TRBD2	TRBV6-1	TRBJ2-7	CASSPRVGGTYEQYF	TGTGCCAGCTCCCCGCGGGTGGGGGGGACCTACGAGCAGTACTTC
many	14	-	TRBV12-3/TRBV12-4	TRBJ2-7	CASSRERISYEQYF	TGTGCCAGCAGTAGAGAGCGGATCTCCTACGAGCAGTACTTC
few	16	TRBD2	TRBV5-1	TRBJ2-4	CASSIGTTLAKNIQYF	TGCGCCAGCAGCATCGGGACTACCTTAGCCAAAAACATTCAGTACTTC
-	16	-	TRBV5-1	TRBJ2-7	CASSLLPGGPFFGQYF	TGCGCCAGCAGCTTACTACCCGGGGGACCCTTTTTTGGGCAGTACTTC
-	15	-	TRBV12-3/TRBV12-4	TRBJ1-3	CASSRQASSGNTIYF	TGTGCCAGCAGTAGACAGGCGAGCTCTGGAAACACCATATATTTT
-	15	-	TRBV4-1	TRBJ2-7	CASSQVASWLIEQYF	TGCGCCAGCAGCCAAGTAGCCAGCTGGCTTATCGAGCAGTACTTC
few	17	TRBD1	TRBV15	TRBJ2-1	CATSNPPGQGESNEQFF	TGTGCCACCAGCAACCCCCCCGGACAGGGAGAATCCAATGAGCAGTTCTTC
few	14	TRBD2	TRBV4-2	TRBJ2-1	CASRPGSGSYEQFF	TGTGCCAGCCGGCCGGGTAGCGGGAGTTATGAGCAGTTCTTC
-	15	TRBD2	TRBV20-1	TRBJ2-1	CSAIQRGPLYNEQFF	TGCAGTGCTATACAGCGGGGACCTTTATACAATGAGCAGTTCTTC
-	15	TRBD2	TRBV6-1	TRBJ2-6	CASRAGGSGANVLTF	TGTGCCAGCAGAGCGGGAGGCTCTGGGGCCAACGTCCTGACTTTC
-	13	-	TRBV27	TRBJ2-4	CASSFTGVGIQYF	TGTGCCAGCAGTTTTACGGGGGTGGGCATTCAGTACTTC
few	15	-	TRBV5-1	TRBJ2-2	CASSTGVVDTGELFF	TGCGCCAGCAGCACGGGAGTGGTGGACACCGGGGAGCTGTTTTTT
many	19	TRBD2	TRBV20-1	TRBJ2-1	CSAMASGSPREAPYNEQFF	TGCAGTGCTATGGCCTCGGGTTCCCCGCGGGAGGCGCCCTACAATGAGCAGTTCTTC
few	17	-	TRBV5-1	TRBJ2-3	CASSLGPAGSSTDTQYF	TGCGCCAGCAGCTTGGGACCGGCGGGGTCTAGCACAGATACGCAGTATTTT
few	15	-	TRBV3-1	TRBJ1-6	CASSLLAGSISPLHF	TGTGCCAGCAGCCTCCTGGCAGGCAGCATTTCACCCCTCCACTTT
few	17	TRBD2	TRBV7-9	TRBJ2-3	CASRSLAGVHSTDTQYF	TGTGCCAGCAGATCCTTGGCGGGGGTCCACTCCACAGATACGCAGTATTTT
few	12	TRBD1	TRBV6-5	TRBJ1-1	CASSRTGHGAFF	TGTGCCAGCAGCCGGACAGGGCACGGGGCTTTCTTT
few	16	TRBD2	TRBV7-3	TRBJ2-7	CASSLIAAGGPYEQYF	TGTGCCAGCAGCTTAATTGCAGCGGGAGGCCCCTACGAGCAGTACTTC
few	15	TRBD1	TRBV5-1	TRBJ1-6	CASSSGQGASSPLHF	TGCGCCAGCAGCTCGGGACAGGGGGCCTCATCACCCCTCCACTTT
-	18	-	TRBV7-8	TRBJ2-7	CASSLAPPGTLDYYEQYF	TGTGCCAGCAGCTTAGCCCCGCCCGGGACACTCGATTACTACGAGCAGTACTTC
-	13	TRBD2	TRBV10-1	TRBJ2-7	CASSGTNLYEQYF	TGCGCCAGCAGCGGGACTAACCTCTACGAGCAGTACTTC
-	15	-	TRBV7-8	TRBJ2-7	CASSFDISVTYEQYF	TGTGCCAGCAGTTTTGACATTAGCGTTACCTACGAGCAGTACTTC
few	16	TRBD2	TRBV3-1	TRBJ2-7	CASSQELAGPPYEQYF	TGTGCCAGCAGCCAAGAGCTAGCGGGACCGCCCTACGAGCAGTACTTC
few	14	TRBD1	TRBV18	TRBJ2-1	CASSINRGDNEQFF	TGTGCCAGCTCAATTAACAGGGGTGACAATGAGCAGTTCTTC
-	14	-	TRBV20-1	TRBJ1-5	CSARDGGTHQPQHF	TGCAGTGCTAGAGATGGCGGAACCCATCAGCCCCAGCATTTT
many	17	TRBD2	TRBV4-1	TRBJ2-5	CASSQEDGREHQETQYF	TGCGCCAGCAGCCAAGAAGATGGGCGGGAGCACCAAGAGACCCAGTACTTC
many	16	-	TRBV3-1	TRBJ2-1	CASSQDGTFLYNEQFF	TGTGCCAGCAGCCAGGATGGGACCTTCTTATACAATGAGCAGTTCTTC
few	15	TRBD1	TRBV12-3/TRBV12-4	TRBJ2-1	CASSGLQGKYNEQFF	TGTGCCAGCAGTGGGTTACAGGGGAAGTACAATGAGCAGTTCTTC
-	13	TRBD1	TRBV3-1	TRBJ1-1	CASSQDRGRGAFF	TGTGCCAGCAGCCAAGACAGGGGGCGCGGGGCTTTCTTT
few	18	TRBD2	TRBV9	TRBJ2-1	CASSVWASGESSYNEQFF	TGTGCCAGCAGCGTTTGGGCTAGCGGGGAAAGCTCCTACAATGAGCAGTTCTTC
many	12	-	TRBV24-1	TRBJ2-5	CATSDLGETQYF	TGTGCCACCAGTGATTTGGGCGAGACCCAGTACTTC
few	15	TRBD1	TRBV5-1	TRBJ2-7	CASSLVGTGYYEQYF	TGCGCCAGCAGCTTGGTTGGGACAGGGTATTACGAGCAGTACTTC
many	17	-	TRBV3-1	TRBJ2-1	CASSQEPLGPSYNEQFF	TGTGCCAGCAGCCAAGAGCCCCTAGGACCTTCCTACAATGAGCAGTTCTTC
-	13	-	TRBV6-2/TRBV6-3	TRBJ2-1	CASSLLLDGEQFF	TGTGCCAGCAGCCTCCTTTTAGACGGTGAGCAGTTCTTC
many	15	-	TRBV6-4	TRBJ2-3	CASSDSGLRADTQYF	TGTGCCAGCAGTGACTCTGGGCTTCGCGCGGATACGCAGTATTTT
few	14	TRBD2	TRBV10-2	TRBJ2-1	CASRRREGPSEQFF	TGCGCCAGCAGGCGGAGGGAGGGCCCGAGTGAGCAGTTCTTC
many	16	-	TRBV7-8	TRBJ1-1	CASSPGQRERNTEAFF	TGTGCCAGCAGCCCCGGACAGAGAGAGCGCAACACTGAAGCTTTCTTT
-	14	-	TRBV5-1	TRBJ1-5	CASSRDGREGPQHF	TGCGCCAGCAGCCGGGACGGCCGGGAGGGGCCCCAGCATTTT
-	18	TRBD2	TRBV27	TRBJ2-7	CASSLIRTSGSGSGEQYF	TGTGCCAGCAGTTTAATTCGGACTAGCGGGAGTGGGTCGGGCGAGCAGTACTTC
-	16	-	TRBV18	TRBJ2-2	CASSPPGQDLTGELFF	TGTGCCAGCTCACCACCCGGGCAGGATCTTACCGGGGAGCTGTTTTTT
-	15	TRBD2	TRBV25-1	TRBJ2-7	CASTEGGLAGTEQYF	TGTGCCAGCACCGAAGGGGGACTAGCGGGAACCGAGCAGTACTTC
-	16	TRBD1	TRBV4-1	TRBJ2-7	CASSQQPRDSTYEQYF	TGCGCCAGCAGCCAACAACCCCGGGACAGTACCTACGAGCAGTACTTC
-	15	-	TRBV5-1	TRBJ2-3	CASSSNRGATDTQYF	TGCGCCAGCAGCTCAAACCGAGGGGCCACAGATACGCAGTATTTT
few	15	-	TRBV12-3/TRBV12-4	TRBJ2-2	CASSPWARGTGELFF	TGTGCCAGCAGTCCCTGGGCGCGGGGCACCGGGGAGCTGTTTTTT
many	15	TRBD2	TRBV20-1	TRBJ2-7	CSARDITGGPYEQYF	TGCAGTGCTAGAGATATAACGGGAGGTCCCTACGAGCAGTACTTC
many	12	-	TRBV29-1	TRBJ2-7	CSVEGQIREQYF	TGCAGCGTCGAGGGGCAGATCCGCGAGCAGTACTTC
many	18	-	TRBV4-2	TRBJ2-2	CASSQVNLAIRGTGELFF	TGTGCCAGCAGCCAAGTTAACTTAGCAATAAGGGGGACCGGGGAGCTGTTTTTT
few	15	-	TRBV9	TRBJ2-7	CASSVGSGVAYEQYF	TGTGCCAGCAGCGTAGGTTCGGGAGTCGCGTACGAGCAGTACTTC
few	14	-	TRBV28	TRBJ2-5	CASRSSKYQETQYF	TGTGCCAGCAGGTCCTCTAAGTACCAAGAGACCCAGTACTTC
few	11	-	TRBV29-1	TRBJ2-6	CSVVEANVLTF	TGCAGCGTTGTCGAGGCCAACGTCCTGACTTTC
-	16	TRBD1	TRBV11-2	TRBJ1-4	CASSSAGTGVREKLFF	TGTGCCAGCAGCTCGGCCGGGACAGGGGTTCGGGAAAAACTGTTTTTT
many	14	-	TRBV7-2	TRBJ1-6	CASNRRSTSSPLHF	TGTGCCAGCAACCGTCGGTCGACGAGTTCACCCCTCCACTTT
many	13	-	TRBV10-1	TRBJ2-3	CASSTDSTDTQYF	TGCGCCAGCAGTACGGACAGCACAGATACGCAGTATTTT
-	19	-	TRBV7-2	TRBJ2-5	CASSLAGRGSGVKRETQYF	TGTGCCAGCAGCTTAGCCGGCCGAGGGTCAGGGGTAAAGAGAGAGACCCAGTACTTC
few	14	TRBD1	TRBV12-3/TRBV12-4	TRBJ2-7	CASRKGQGSYEQYF	TGTGCCAGCAGGAAAGGACAGGGTTCCTACGAGCAGTACTTC
-	15	-	TRBV4-1	TRBJ2-7	CASSQDPRASYEQYF	TGCGCCAGCAGCCAAGATCCCCGGGCCTCCTACGAGCAGTACTTC